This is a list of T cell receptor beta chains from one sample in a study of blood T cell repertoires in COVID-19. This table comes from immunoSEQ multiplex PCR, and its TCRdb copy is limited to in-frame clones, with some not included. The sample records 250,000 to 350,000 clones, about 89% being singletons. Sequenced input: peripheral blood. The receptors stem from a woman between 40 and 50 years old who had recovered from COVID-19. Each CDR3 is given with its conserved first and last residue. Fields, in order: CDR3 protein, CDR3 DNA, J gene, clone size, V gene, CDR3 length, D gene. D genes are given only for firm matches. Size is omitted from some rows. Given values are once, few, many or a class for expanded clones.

CDR3aa: CASGSLNTEAFF; CDR3nt: TGCGCCAGCGGGAGTTTGAACACTGAAGCTTTCTTT; j_gene: TRBJ1-1; abundance: few; v_gene: TRBV5-1; len: 12; d_gene: NA
CDR3aa: CASSRDRGRGANVLTF; CDR3nt: TGTGCCAGCAGCCGGGACAGGGGGCGCGGGGCCAACGTCCTGACTTTC; j_gene: TRBJ2-6; abundance: NA; v_gene: TRBV7-3; len: 16; d_gene: TRBD1
CDR3aa: CASSLWAGANVLTF; CDR3nt: TGTGCCAGCAGCTTGTGGGCCGGGGCCAACGTCCTGACTTTC; j_gene: TRBJ2-6; abundance: NA; v_gene: TRBV5-4; len: 14; d_gene: NA
CDR3aa: CASSDRGNEQFF; CDR3nt: TGTGCCAGCAGTGACAGGGGCAATGAGCAGTTCTTC; j_gene: TRBJ2-1; abundance: NA; v_gene: TRBV6-1; len: 12; d_gene: NA
CDR3aa: CATSDSIRDMNLQFF; CDR3nt: TGTGCCACCAGTGACTCTATACGGGACATGAATTTGCAGTTCTTC; j_gene: TRBJ2-1; abundance: NA; v_gene: TRBV24-1; len: 15; d_gene: NA
CDR3aa: CASSWGTSGISEDTQYF; CDR3nt: TGCGCCAGCAGCTGGGGGACTAGCGGGATTTCTGAAGATACGCAGTATTTT; j_gene: TRBJ2-3; abundance: NA; v_gene: TRBV5-1; len: 17; d_gene: TRBD2
CDR3aa: CASSLDFRTRSRAGANVLTF; CDR3nt: TGCGCCAGCAGCCTCGACTTCCGGACTCGAAGCCGTGCTGGGGCCAACGTCCTGACTTTC; j_gene: TRBJ2-6; abundance: NA; v_gene: TRBV4-1; len: 20; d_gene: NA
CDR3aa: CASSPSGQETQYF; CDR3nt: TGTGCCAGCAGTCCTAGCGGCCAAGAGACCCAGTACTTC; j_gene: TRBJ2-5; abundance: NA; v_gene: TRBV12-3/TRBV12-4; len: 13; d_gene: TRBD2
CDR3aa: CASIRAQHF; CDR3nt: TGTGCCAGCATTCGGGCCCAGCATTTT; j_gene: TRBJ1-5; abundance: NA; v_gene: TRBV25-1; len: 9; d_gene: NA
CDR3aa: CASSDGQGNEQFF; CDR3nt: TGTGCCAGCAGTGATGGACAGGGAAATGAGCAGTTCTTC; j_gene: TRBJ2-1; abundance: NA; v_gene: TRBV6-1; len: 13; d_gene: TRBD1
CDR3aa: CASQETSGYYEQYF; CDR3nt: TGTGCCAGTCAAGAGACTAGCGGTTACTACGAGCAGTACTTC; j_gene: TRBJ2-7; abundance: NA; v_gene: TRBV19; len: 14; d_gene: TRBD2
CDR3aa: CASSQGAGGIGELFF; CDR3nt: TGTGCCAGCAGTCAAGGAGCGGGAGGTATCGGGGAGCTGTTTTTT; j_gene: TRBJ2-2; abundance: once; v_gene: TRBV27; len: 15; d_gene: TRBD2